A selection of T cell receptor beta chains follows, all from one sample in a study of CD8 T cells in Susac syndrome. Via MiXCR, TCRdb re-called the immunoSEQ multiplex PCR reads, giving one row per CDR3 protein. The sample consists of approximately 120,000 distinct CDR3 sequences, approximately 90% of them appearing once. The sequencing input was CD8+ T cells from PBMCs. These receptor sequences come from a human donor with multiple sclerosis. Each CDR3 is given with its conserved first and last residue. The order of the fields is V gene, D gene, clone size, J gene, CDR3 protein, CDR3 DNA. The D gene is left open where the match is weak. Some rows mark clone size as missing; the rest say once, few, many or name a class of expanded clone.

V: TRBV3-1; D: TRBD2; size: .; J: TRBJ2-1; CDR3: CASSQGLAYEQFF; DNA: TGTGCCAGCAGCCAGGGACTAGCCTATGAGCAGTTCTTC
V: TRBV12-3/TRBV12-4; D: .; size: .; J: TRBJ1-1; CDR3: CASTKTGEAFF; DNA: TGTGCCAGCACTAAAACCGGGGAGGCTTTCTTT
V: TRBV7-6; D: .; size: .; J: TRBJ2-1; CDR3: CASSLGGVNEQFF; DNA: TGTGCCAGCAGCTTAGGGGGGGTGAATGAGCAGTTCTTC
V: TRBV27; D: .; size: .; J: TRBJ1-4; CDR3: CASSSRGENEKLFF; DNA: TGTGCCAGCAGCTCGAGGGGGGAGAATGAAAAACTGTTTTTT
V: TRBV2; D: .; size: .; J: TRBJ2-6; CDR3: CASERGTGANVLTF; DNA: TGTGCCAGCGAGCGAGGGACTGGGGCCAACGTCCTGACTTTC
V: TRBV4-3; D: .; size: .; J: TRBJ2-1; CDR3: CASSQDSNNEQFF; DNA: TGCGCCAGCAGCCAAGATTCCAACAATGAGCAGTTCTTC
V: TRBV7-3; D: TRBD1; size: .; J: TRBJ2-5; CDR3: CASSIGGDRAVETQYF; DNA: TGTGCCAGCAGCATAGGGGGGGACAGGGCGGTGGAGACCCAGTACTTC
V: TRBV11-2; D: .; size: .; J: TRBJ2-2; CDR3: CASSLVGSAGELFF; DNA: TGTGCCAGCAGCTTAGTCGGGAGCGCCGGGGAGCTGTTTTTT
V: TRBV4-3; D: .; size: .; J: TRBJ2-3; CDR3: CASSQSGGDPDTQYF; DNA: TGCGCCAGCAGCCAGAGTGGGGGAGACCCAGATACGCAGTATTTT
V: TRBV12-3/TRBV12-4; D: .; size: .; J: TRBJ1-2; CDR3: CASRFGSYYGYTF; DNA: TGTGCCAGCCGCTTCGGCAGCTACTATGGCTACACCTTC
V: TRBV27; D: .; size: .; J: TRBJ2-7; CDR3: CASSLNYPNEQYF; DNA: TGTGCCAGCAGTTTAAACTACCCCAACGAGCAGTACTTC
V: TRBV4-3; D: TRBD2; size: .; J: TRBJ2-7; CDR3: CASSQGLASSYEQYF; DNA: TGCGCCAGCAGCCAAGGACTAGCCAGCTCCTACGAGCAGTACTTC
V: TRBV4-1; D: TRBD2; size: .; J: TRBJ2-1; CDR3: CASNGGSGEQFF; DNA: TGCGCCAGCAATGGCGGGAGTGGTGAGCAGTTCTTC
V: TRBV28; D: .; size: .; J: TRBJ2-1; CDR3: CASSSPSEASYNEQFF; DNA: TGTGCCAGCAGTTCCCCTAGCGAGGCCTCCTACAATGAGCAGTTCTTC
V: TRBV7-9; D: TRBD2; size: .; J: TRBJ2-3; CDR3: CASSSRGLAGVDTQYF; DNA: TGTGCCAGCAGCTCCAGGGGACTAGCGGGAGTGGATACGCAGTATTTT
V: TRBV6-5; D: .; size: .; J: TRBJ1-5; CDR3: CASSYGGRQPQHF; DNA: TGTGCCAGCAGTTACGGGGGGAGGCAGCCCCAGCATTTT
V: TRBV12-3/TRBV12-4; D: TRBD2; size: .; J: TRBJ2-5; CDR3: CASSSGVGGIQETQYF; DNA: TGTGCCAGCAGTTCCGGGGTCGGGGGGATCCAAGAGACCCAGTACTTC
V: TRBV4-3; D: .; size: once; J: TRBJ2-2; CDR3: CASSQEGSYTGELFF; DNA: TGCGCCAGCAGCCAAGAGGGCAGTTACACCGGGGAGCTGTTTTTT
V: TRBV12-3/TRBV12-4; D: .; size: .; J: TRBJ2-7; CDR3: CASSPSSSGSYEQYF; DNA: TGTGCCAGCAGCCCATCTTCATCCGGCTCCTACGAGCAGTACTTC
V: TRBV9; D: TRBD1; size: .; J: TRBJ2-7; CDR3: CASSEGAGDVDEQYF; DNA: TGTGCCAGCAGCGAGGGGGCAGGGGATGTCGACGAGCAGTACTTC